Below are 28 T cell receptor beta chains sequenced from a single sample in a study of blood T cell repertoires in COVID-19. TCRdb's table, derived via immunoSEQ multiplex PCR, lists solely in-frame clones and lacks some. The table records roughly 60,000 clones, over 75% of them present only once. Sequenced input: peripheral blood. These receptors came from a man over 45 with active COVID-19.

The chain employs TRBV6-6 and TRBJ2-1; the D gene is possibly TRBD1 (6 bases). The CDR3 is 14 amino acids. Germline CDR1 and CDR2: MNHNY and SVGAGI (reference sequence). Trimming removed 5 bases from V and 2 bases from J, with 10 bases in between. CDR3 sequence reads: CASSPDSPYNEQFF. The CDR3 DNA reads TGTGCCAGCAGTCCGGACAGTCCCTACAATGAGCAGTTCTTC.

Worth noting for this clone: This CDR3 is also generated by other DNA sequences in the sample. The CDR3 protein is CASSQVASGGTPYEQYF. The CDR3 DNA reads as TGCGCCAGCAGCCAAGTGGCTAGCGGGGGTACACCCTACGAGCAGTACTTC. This rearrangement joins TRBV4-1 to TRBJ2-7; 10 bases are a match to TRBD2. The germline CDR1 and CDR2 sequences are MGHRA and YSYEKL. This CDR3 spans 17 amino acids. Unmatched junction bases numbered 8, after V lost 1 base and J lost 2 bases.

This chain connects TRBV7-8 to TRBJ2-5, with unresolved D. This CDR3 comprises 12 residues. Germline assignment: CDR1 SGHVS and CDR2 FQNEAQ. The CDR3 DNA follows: TGTGCAGTCGGCAGGCTACGGGAGACCCAGTACTTC. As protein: CAVGRLRETQYF.

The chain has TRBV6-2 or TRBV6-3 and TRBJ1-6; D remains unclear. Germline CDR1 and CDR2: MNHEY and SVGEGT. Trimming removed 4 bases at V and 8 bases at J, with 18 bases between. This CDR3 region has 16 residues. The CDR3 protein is CASSSKTNSRHSPLHF. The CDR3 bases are TGTGCCAGCAGTTCGAAAACCAACTCCAGGCATTCACCCCTCCACTTT.

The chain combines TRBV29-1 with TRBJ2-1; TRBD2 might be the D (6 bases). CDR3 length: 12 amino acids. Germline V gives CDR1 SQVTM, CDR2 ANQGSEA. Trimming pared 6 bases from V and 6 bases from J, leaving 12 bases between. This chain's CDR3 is CSVTGLLNEQFF. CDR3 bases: TGCAGCGTAACGGGACTCCTCAATGAGCAGTTCTTC.

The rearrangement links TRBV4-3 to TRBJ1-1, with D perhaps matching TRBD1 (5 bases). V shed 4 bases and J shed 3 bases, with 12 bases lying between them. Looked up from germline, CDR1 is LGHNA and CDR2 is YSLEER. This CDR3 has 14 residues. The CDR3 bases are TGCGCCAGCAGCCCTCAGCAGGGTCACACTGAAGCTTTCTTT. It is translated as CASSPQQGHTEAFF.

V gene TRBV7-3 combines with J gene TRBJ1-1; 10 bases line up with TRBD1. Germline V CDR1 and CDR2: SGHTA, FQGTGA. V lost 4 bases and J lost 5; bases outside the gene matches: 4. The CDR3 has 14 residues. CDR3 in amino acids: CASSSGQGETEAFF. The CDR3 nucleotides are TGTGCCAGCAGCTCCGGACAGGGGGAGACTGAAGCTTTCTTT.

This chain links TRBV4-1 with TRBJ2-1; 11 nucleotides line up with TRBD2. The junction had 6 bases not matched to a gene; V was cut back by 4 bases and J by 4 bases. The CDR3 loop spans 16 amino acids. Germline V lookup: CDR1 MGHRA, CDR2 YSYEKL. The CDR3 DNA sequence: TGCGCCAGCAGCCTCACGACTAGCGGGGTTTACAATGAGCAGTTCTTC. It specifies CASSLTTSGVYNEQFF.

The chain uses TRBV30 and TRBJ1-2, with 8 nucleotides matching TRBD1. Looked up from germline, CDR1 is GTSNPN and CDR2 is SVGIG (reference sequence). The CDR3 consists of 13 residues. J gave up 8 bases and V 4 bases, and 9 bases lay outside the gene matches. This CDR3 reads CAWTPGQVGGYTF. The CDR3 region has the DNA TGTGCCTGGACGCCGGGACAGGTGGGCGGCTACACCTTC.

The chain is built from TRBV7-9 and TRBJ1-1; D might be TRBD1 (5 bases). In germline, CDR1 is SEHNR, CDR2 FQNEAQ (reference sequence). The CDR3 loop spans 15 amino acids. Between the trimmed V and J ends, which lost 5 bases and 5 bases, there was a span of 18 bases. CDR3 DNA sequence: TGTGCCAGCAGCAGAGCTTTTGGGGCTGGGACTGAAGCTTTCTTT. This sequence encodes CASSRAFGAGTEAFF.

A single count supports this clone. The CDR3 DNA follows: TGTGCCAGCAGTGGGGCGGGGGCTGATGGCTACACCTTC. Translating gives CASSGAGADGYTF. The rearrangement links TRBV6-6 to TRBJ1-2, with D perhaps TRBD1 (6 bases). Germline-derived CDR1 and CDR2 are MNHNY and SVGAGI (reference sequence). The CDR3 is 13 amino acids. V was cut by 5 bases and J by 6 bases, with 13 bases left in between.

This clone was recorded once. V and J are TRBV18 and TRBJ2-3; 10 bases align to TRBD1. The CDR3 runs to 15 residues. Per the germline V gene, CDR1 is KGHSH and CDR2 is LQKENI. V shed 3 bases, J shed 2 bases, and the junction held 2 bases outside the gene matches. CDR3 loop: CASSPGQGNTDTQYF. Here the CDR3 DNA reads TGTGCCAGCTCACCGGGACAGGGGAACACAGATACGCAGTATTTT.

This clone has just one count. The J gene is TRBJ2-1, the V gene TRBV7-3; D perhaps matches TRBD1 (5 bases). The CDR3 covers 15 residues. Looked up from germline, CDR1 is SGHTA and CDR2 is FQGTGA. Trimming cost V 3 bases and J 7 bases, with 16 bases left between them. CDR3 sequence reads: CASSFTSSPGNEQFF. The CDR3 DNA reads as TGTGCCAGCAGCTTTACCTCCAGTCCAGGGAATGAGCAGTTCTTC.

The CDR3 sequence is CASSWATGSETQYF. Written as DNA, the CDR3 is TGTGCCAGCAGCTGGGCCACAGGGTCCGAGACCCAGTACTTC. This chain joins TRBV7-9 and TRBJ2-5; tentative D call: TRBD1 (6 bases). CDR3 length equals 14 residues. CDR1 is SEHNR, CDR2 FQNEAQ, per germline (reference sequence). Trimming left V 4 bases short and J 5 bases short, with 14 bases between.

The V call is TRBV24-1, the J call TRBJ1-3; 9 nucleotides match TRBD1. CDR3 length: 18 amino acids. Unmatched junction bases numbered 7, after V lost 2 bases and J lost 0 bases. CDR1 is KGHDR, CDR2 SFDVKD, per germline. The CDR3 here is CATSDWRTGASSGNTIYF. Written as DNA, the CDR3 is TGTGCCACCAGTGATTGGCGGACAGGGGCCAGCTCTGGAAACACCATATATTTT.

CDR3 sequence: CASSEARDSIERETQYF. The CDR3 bases are TGTGCCAGCAGTGAAGCGCGGGATAGCATAGAAAGAGAGACCCAGTACTTC. This rearrangement joins TRBV2 to TRBJ2-5, with TRBD2 as a possible D gene (6 bases). Trimming shortened V by 0 bases and J by 4 bases, and 18 bases separated the two germline ends. The CDR3 covers 17 residues. Germline CDR1 SNHLY, CDR2 FYNNEI.

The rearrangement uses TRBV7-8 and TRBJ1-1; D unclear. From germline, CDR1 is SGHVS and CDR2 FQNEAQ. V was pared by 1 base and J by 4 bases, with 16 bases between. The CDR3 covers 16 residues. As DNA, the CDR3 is TGTGCCAGCAGCTTAGGGCCCCCGGGTAGTGTCACTGAAGCTTTCTTT. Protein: CASSLGPPGSVTEAFF.

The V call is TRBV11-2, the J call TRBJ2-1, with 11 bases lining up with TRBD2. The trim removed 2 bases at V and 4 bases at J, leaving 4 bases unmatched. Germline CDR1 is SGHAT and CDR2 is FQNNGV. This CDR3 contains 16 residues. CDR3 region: CASSLPLAGGYNEQFF. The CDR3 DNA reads TGTGCCAGCAGCTTACCCCTAGCGGGGGGTTACAATGAGCAGTTCTTC.

As DNA, the CDR3 is TGTGCCAGCAGCTTTTCCGCGGCCAAAAACATTCAGTACTTC. Protein product: CASSFSAAKNIQYF. The chain is built from TRBV7-2 and TRBJ2-4, with D unclear. Trimming removed 3 bases at V and 1 base at J, with 7 bases between. Per the germline V gene, CDR1 is SGHTA and CDR2 is FQGNSA. The CDR3 loop spans 14 amino acids.

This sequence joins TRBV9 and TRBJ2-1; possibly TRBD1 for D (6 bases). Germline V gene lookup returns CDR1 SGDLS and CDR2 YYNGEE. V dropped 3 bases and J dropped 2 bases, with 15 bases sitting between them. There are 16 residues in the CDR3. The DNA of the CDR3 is TGTGCCAGCAGCGGGGACCTCAGGGGTACCTACAATGAGCAGTTCTTC. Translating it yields CASSGDLRGTYNEQFF.

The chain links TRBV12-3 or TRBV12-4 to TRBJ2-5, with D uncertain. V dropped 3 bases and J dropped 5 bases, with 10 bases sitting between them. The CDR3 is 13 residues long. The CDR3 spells CASSLYRRETQYF. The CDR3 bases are TGTGCCAGCAGTTTGTACAGAAGGGAGACCCAGTACTTC.

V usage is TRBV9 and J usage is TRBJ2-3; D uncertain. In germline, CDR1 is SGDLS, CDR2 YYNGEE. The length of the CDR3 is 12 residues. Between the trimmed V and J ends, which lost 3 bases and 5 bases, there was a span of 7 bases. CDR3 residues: CASSGLRDTQYF. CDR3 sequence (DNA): TGTGCCAGCAGCGGACTTCGAGATACGCAGTATTTT.

DNA of the CDR3: TGTGCCAGCAGTCCCCGGGGGGCCTGGGCGGTTACGCAGTATTTT. Translation gives CASSPRGAWAVTQYF. The chain couples TRBV2 to TRBJ2-3; D possibly corresponds to TRBD2 (7 bases). V gave up 5 bases and J gave up 8 bases, with 20 bases separating them. The germline gives CDR1 SNHLY, CDR2 FYNNEI. This CDR3 is 15 amino acids long.

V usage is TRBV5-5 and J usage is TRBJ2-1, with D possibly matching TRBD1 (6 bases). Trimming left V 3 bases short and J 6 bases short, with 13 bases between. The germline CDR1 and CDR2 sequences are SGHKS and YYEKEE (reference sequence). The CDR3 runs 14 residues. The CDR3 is CASSSRDISNEQFF. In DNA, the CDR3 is TGTGCCAGCAGCTCCCGGGACATCAGCAATGAGCAGTTCTTC.

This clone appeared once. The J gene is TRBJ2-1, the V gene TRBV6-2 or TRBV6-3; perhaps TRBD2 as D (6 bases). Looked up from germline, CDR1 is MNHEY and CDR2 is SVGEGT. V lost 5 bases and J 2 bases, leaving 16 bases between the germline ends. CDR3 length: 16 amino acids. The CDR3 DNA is TGTGCCAGCAGTCCGCTGGGGGGTTCCACCTACAATGAGCAGTTCTTC. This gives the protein CASSPLGGSTYNEQFF.

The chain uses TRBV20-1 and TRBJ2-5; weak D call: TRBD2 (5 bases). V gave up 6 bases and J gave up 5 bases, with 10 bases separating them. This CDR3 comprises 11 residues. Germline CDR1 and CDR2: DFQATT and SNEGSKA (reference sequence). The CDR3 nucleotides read TGCAGTGCCGCGGAGGTGGAGACCCAGTACTTC. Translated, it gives CSAAEVETQYF.

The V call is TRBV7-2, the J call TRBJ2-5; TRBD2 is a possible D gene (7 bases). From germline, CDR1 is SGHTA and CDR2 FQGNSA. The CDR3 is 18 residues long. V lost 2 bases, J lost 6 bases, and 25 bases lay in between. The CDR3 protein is CASSLMGLRGGLEKTQYF. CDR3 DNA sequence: TGTGCCAGCAGCTTAATGGGCCTGAGGGGGGGCCTGGAAAAGACCCAGTACTTC. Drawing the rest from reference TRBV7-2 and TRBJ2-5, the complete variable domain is GAGVSQSPSNKVTEKGKDVELRCDPISGHTALYWYRQSLGQGLEFLIYFQGNSAPDKSGLPSDRFSAERTGGSVSTLTIQRTQQEDSAVYLCASSLMGLRGGLEKTQYFGPGTRLLVL.

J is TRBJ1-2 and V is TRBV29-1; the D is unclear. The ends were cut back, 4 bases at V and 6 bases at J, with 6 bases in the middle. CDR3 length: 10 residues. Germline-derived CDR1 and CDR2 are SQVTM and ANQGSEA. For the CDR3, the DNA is TGCAGCGTTGGGCAGGATGGCTACACCTTC. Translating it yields CSVGQDGYTF.